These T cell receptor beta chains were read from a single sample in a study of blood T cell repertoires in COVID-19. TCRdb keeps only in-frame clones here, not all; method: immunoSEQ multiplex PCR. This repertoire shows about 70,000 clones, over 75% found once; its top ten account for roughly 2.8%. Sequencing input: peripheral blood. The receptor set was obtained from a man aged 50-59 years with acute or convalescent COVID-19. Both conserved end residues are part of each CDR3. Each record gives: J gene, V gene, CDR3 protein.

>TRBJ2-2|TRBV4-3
CASSQISLSDRGGTGELFF
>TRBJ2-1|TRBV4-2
CASSQADLAREQFF
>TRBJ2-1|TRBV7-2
CASSPGTSGYNEQFF
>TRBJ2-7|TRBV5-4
CASSLENSPYEQYF
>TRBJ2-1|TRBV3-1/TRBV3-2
CASSQLRYNEQFF
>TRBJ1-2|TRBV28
CASRGGASYGYTF
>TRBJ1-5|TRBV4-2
CASSQDATGIQRQPQHF
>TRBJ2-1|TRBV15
CATSIEREYRNEQFF
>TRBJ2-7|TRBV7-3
CASSLTGLVNEQYF
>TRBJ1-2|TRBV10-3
CAISEAPTDLKYGYTF
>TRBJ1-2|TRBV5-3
CARSHRRDRYYGYTF
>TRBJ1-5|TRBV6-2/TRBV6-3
CASSPGTGGLNSNQPQHF
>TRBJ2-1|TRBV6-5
CASSLGEEQFF
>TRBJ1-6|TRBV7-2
CASSPFGTGLSPSPLHF
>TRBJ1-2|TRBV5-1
CASSGLQTSNYGYTF
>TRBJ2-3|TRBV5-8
CASSLGLGQASTDTQYF
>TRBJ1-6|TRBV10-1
CAIIRDRTNSPLHF
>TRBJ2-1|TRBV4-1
CASSRLGGDEQFF
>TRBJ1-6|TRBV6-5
CASSPGVLLRSPLHF
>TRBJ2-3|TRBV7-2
CASSLKGVVVTDTQYF
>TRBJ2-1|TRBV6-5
CASSYEGLGTEQFF
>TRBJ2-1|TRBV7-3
CASSSPTSGRMNEQFF
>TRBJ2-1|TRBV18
CASSTRGGAYNEQFF
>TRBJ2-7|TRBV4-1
CASSQWDNSYEQYF
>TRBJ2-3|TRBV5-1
CASSSQTFTSTDTQYF
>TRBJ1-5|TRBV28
CASSITGDQPQHF
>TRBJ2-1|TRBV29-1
CSVEIGTSGANEQFF
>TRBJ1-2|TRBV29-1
CSVRQGASYGYTF
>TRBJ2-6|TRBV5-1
CASSLRLSERKGGANVLTF
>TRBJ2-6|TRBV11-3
CASSSRMTSSGANVLTF
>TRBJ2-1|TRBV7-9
CASSSLDRVTSGKEQFF
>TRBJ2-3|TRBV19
CASSILAGGQSTQYF
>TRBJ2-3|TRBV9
CASSVGVGGAGGPIPTLRTQYF
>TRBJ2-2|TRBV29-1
CSVKRESSGDTGELFF
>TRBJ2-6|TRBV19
CASSRGTDPSGANVLTF
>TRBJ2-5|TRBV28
CASSSRRRAQETQYF
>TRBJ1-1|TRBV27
CASRRTASNTEAFF
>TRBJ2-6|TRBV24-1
CATSEDRGPSGANVLTF
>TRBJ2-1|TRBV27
CASSPNTPSGTNNEQFF